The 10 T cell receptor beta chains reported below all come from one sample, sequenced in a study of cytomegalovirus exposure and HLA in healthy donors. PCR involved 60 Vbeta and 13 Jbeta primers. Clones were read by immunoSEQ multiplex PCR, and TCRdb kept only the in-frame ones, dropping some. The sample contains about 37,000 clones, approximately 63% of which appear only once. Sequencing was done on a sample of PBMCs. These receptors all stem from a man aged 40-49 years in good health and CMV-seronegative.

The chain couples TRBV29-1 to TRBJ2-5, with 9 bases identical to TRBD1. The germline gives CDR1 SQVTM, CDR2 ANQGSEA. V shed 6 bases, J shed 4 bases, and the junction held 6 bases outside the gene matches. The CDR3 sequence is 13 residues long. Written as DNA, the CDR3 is TGCAGCGTGAGGACAGGGGTCTTAGAGACCCAGTACTTC. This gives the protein CSVRTGVLETQYF.

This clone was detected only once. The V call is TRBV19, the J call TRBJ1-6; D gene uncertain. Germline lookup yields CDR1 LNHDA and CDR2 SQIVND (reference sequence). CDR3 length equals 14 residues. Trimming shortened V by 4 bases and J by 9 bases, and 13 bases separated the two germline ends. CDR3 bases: TGTGCCAGTAGTACGACACTGCTCGGTTCACCCCTCCACTTT. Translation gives CASSTTLLGSPLHF.

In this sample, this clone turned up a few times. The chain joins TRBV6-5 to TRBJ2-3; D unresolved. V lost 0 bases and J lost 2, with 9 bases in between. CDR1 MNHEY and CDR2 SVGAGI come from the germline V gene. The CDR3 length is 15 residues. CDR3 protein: CASSYSPDFTDTQYF. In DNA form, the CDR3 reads TGTGCCAGCAGTTACTCCCCAGATTTCACAGATACGCAGTATTTT.

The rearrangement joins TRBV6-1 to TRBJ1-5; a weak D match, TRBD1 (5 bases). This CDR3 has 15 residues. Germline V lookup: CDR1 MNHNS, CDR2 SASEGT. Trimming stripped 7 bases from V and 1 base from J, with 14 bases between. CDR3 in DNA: TGTGCCAGCAAGGGACTTGGGGGGAGCAATCAGCCCCAGCATTTT. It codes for CASKGLGGSNQPQHF.

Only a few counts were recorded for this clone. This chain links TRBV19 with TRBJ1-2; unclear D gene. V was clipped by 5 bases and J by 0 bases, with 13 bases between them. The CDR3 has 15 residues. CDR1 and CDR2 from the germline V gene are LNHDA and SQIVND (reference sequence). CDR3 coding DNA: TGTGCCAGTAGTGAAGAGTGGACTCCTAACTATGGCTACACCTTC. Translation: CASSEEWTPNYGYTF.

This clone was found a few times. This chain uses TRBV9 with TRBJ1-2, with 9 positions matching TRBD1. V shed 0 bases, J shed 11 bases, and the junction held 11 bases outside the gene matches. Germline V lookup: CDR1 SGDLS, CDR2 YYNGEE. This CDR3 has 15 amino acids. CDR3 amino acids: CASSVGPGQGMLYTF. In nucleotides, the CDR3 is TGTGCCAGCAGCGTAGGACCGGGACAGGGCATGTTGTACACCTTC.

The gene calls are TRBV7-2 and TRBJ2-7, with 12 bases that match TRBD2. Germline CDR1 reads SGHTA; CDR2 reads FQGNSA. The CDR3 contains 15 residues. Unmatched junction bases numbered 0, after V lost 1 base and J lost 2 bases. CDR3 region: CASSLGLAGAYEQYF. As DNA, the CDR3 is TGTGCCAGCAGCTTAGGACTAGCGGGGGCCTACGAGCAGTACTTC.

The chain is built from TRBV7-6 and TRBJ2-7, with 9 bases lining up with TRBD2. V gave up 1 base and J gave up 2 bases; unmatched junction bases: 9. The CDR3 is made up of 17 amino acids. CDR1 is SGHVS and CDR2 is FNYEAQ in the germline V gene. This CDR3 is CASSLGGGAGGTYEQYF. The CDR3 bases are TGTGCCAGCAGCTTAGGGGGAGGAGCGGGGGGAACCTACGAGCAGTACTTC.

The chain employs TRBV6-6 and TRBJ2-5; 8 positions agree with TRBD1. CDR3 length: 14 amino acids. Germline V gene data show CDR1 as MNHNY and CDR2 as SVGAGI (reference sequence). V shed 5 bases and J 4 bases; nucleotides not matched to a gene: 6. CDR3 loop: CASSPGQDRETQYF. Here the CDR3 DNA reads TGTGCCAGCAGTCCGGGACAGGATAGAGAGACCCAGTACTTC.

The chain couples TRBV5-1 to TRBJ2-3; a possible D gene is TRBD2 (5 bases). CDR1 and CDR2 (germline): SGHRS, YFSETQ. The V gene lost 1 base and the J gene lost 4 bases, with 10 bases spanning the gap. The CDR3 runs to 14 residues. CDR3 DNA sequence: TGCGCCAGCAGCTTGTTCCGGGAAGCAGATACGCAGTATTTT. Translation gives CASSLFREADTQYF.